Following are 8 T cell receptor beta chains from one sample sequenced in a study of T cell repertoires in cytomegalovirus infection. TCRdb reprocessed the reads with MiXCR, giving one entry per CDR3 protein. The sample has around 260,000 distinct CDR3 sequences; roughly 24% are singletons. Material: PBMCs. These receptors were collected from a human donor in good health (CMV status not recorded). Some clones in this sample may be carry-over from other donors' samples.

A few counts support this clonotype. The rearrangement links TRBV5-1 to TRBJ2-5; perhaps D is TRBD1 or TRBD2 (5 bases each). Germline lookup yields CDR1 SGHRS and CDR2 YFSETQ. V lost 2 bases to trimming and J lost 5 bases, with 22 bases between them. This CDR3 region has 17 residues. CDR3 amino acids: CASSLRLSGTSGETQYF. Written as DNA, the CDR3 is TGCGCCAGCAGCTTACGTCTGTCGGGGACCTCCGGGGAGACCCAGTACTTC.

The genes are TRBV27 and TRBJ1-6; the D is unclear. The CDR3 length is 15 residues. Deletions cut 3 bases from V and 5 bases from J, with 11 bases between. Germline V lookup: CDR1 MNHEY, CDR2 SMNVEV (reference sequence). The CDR3 reads CASSLGRQHNSPLHF. As DNA, the CDR3 is TGTGCCAGCAGTTTGGGCCGGCAGCATAATTCACCCCTCCACTTT.

This clonotype was seen at least ten times. This sequence joins TRBV7-6 and TRBJ2-2, with D possibly being TRBD2 (6 bases). Germline CDR1 and CDR2: SGHVS and FNYEAQ. The V end was cut by 5 bases, the J end by 4 bases, with 11 bases between. The CDR3 sequence is 14 residues long. The CDR3 DNA reads TGTGCCAGCAGCCCGCGGACTATCACCGGGGAGCTGTTTTTT. This codes for CASSPRTITGELFF.

This clonotype occurred a few times. The rearrangement uses TRBV28 and TRBJ2-7; possible D gene TRBD1, 6 bases. The CDR3 is 13 amino acids. Trimming left V 6 bases short and J 6 bases short, with 15 bases between. Germline V gives CDR1 MDHEN, CDR2 SYDVKM. CDR3 nucleotide sequence: TGTGCCAGCAGCAGGGGCCCTACTGGCGAGCAGTACTTC. It encodes CASSRGPTGEQYF.

The sample holds many counts of this clonotype. The chain has TRBV28 and TRBJ2-1; TRBD1 might be the D (5 bases). The CDR3 has 13 amino acids. V lost 4 bases to trimming and J lost 2 bases, with 6 bases between them. Per the germline V gene, CDR1 is MDHEN and CDR2 is SYDVKM. CDR3 bases: TGTGCCAGCAGTTCAGGGACCTACAATGAGCAGTTCTTC. Its protein product is CASSSGTYNEQFF.

This chain connects TRBV7-9 to TRBJ1-3, with D possibly being TRBD1 (5 bases). Germline V gene data show CDR1 as SEHNR and CDR2 as FQNEAQ (reference sequence). The CDR3 is made up of 15 amino acids. V lost 7 bases, J lost 0 bases, and 13 bases lay in between. CDR3 nucleotides: TGTGCCAGCACCTTGAAACAGGCCTCTGGAAACACCATATATTTT. This translates into CASTLKQASGNTIYF. Full variable domain (remainder filled in from reference TRBV7-9 and TRBJ1-3): DTGVSQNPRHKITKRGQNVTFRCDPISEHNRLYWYRQTLGQGPEFLTYFQNEAQLEKSRLLSDRFSAERPKGSFSTLEIQRTEQGDSAMYLCASTLKQASGNTIYFGEGSWLTVV.

V and J are TRBV5-1 and TRBJ2-7; D is unclear. Trimming shortened V by 0 bases and J by 3 bases, and 7 bases separated the two germline ends. CDR3 length: 13 amino acids. Germline V lookup: CDR1 SGHRS, CDR2 YFSETQ. This CDR3 reads CASSLGVFYEQYF. In DNA form, the CDR3 reads TGCGCCAGCAGCTTGGGGGTCTTCTACGAGCAGTACTTC. The whole variable domain, filled in from reference TRBV5-1 and TRBJ2-7, reads KAGVTQTPRYLIKTRGQQVTLSCSPISGHRSVSWYQQTPGQGLQFLFEYFSETQRNKGNFPGRFSGRQFSNSRSEMNVSTLELGDSALYLCASSLGVFYEQYFGPGTRLTVT.

CDR3 residues: CASSTPGAGNTIYF. The CDR3 nucleotides are TGTGCCAGCAGTACCCCGGGGGCTGGAAACACCATATATTTT. This rearrangement joins TRBV28 to TRBJ1-3; perhaps TRBD1 as D (5 bases). This CDR3 contains 14 residues. V shed 5 bases and J shed 2 bases, with 10 bases lying between them. Germline CDR1 and CDR2: MDHEN and SYDVKM.